This TCR beta chain is from a study of blood T cells in healthy people across ages. The study recruited healthy Caucasian donors from Russia who were aged about 6 to 90. A second PCR, run for 7 to 11 cycles, used a sample-barcoded 5' primer plus a J-beta primer mix. The authors tagged each cDNA molecule using a template-switch adaptor with 12 random nucleotides. Via MiXCR, TCRdb re-called the 5' RACE reads, giving one row per CDR3 protein. The sample includes 1.5 million to 2 million distinct CDR3 sequences, about 30% of them seen just once. The sequencing input was blood. The sequence derives from a woman between 25 and 40 years old in good health.

The CDR3 DNA sequence: TGTGCCAGCAGCGTAACCCCGGGACAGGTCTTTGAGACCCAGTACTTC. Encoded protein: CASSVTPGQVFETQYF. V and J are TRBV9 and TRBJ2-7, with 8 nucleotides matching TRBD1. The DNA matches TRBJ2-5 better at its end, which makes the J call doubtful. Per the germline V gene, CDR1 is SGDLS and CDR2 is YYNGEE. The CDR3 is 16 amino acids.